The subject of this entry is one T cell receptor beta chain. The antigen is unknown. The data are from a study of monozygotic twins with cystic fibrosis. Study-level background: With about 15 PCR cycles, barcoded libraries came from 3 to 3.5 micrograms of fragmented DNA. Study results and caveats: Unrelated CF individuals shared fewer identical clonotypes than monozygotic CF twins. No link emerged between shared CDR3 counts and age, concordance or severity. In 13 of 16 pairs, V gene usage was closest to the co-twin's.

CDR3 size: 15 residues. J lost 10 bases, V lost 0 bases, and 8 bases had no gene match. The germline V gene has CDR1 SGHDN and CDR2 FVKESK. Assay used: immunoSEQ multiplex PCR; TCRdb lists only in-frame clones, some missing. The sample carries 15,000 or so clones, 75% to 90% recorded once. The V gene is TRBV14, the J gene TRBJ1-2; 10 nucleotides align to TRBD1. Sequencing was carried out using blood. This receptor was obtained from a boy aged 10-17 years with cystic fibrosis. DNA for the CDR3: TGTGCCAGCAGCCAAGATATCGGGACAGGGGTTCCCTACACCTTC. Translation gives CASSQDIGTGVPYTF.